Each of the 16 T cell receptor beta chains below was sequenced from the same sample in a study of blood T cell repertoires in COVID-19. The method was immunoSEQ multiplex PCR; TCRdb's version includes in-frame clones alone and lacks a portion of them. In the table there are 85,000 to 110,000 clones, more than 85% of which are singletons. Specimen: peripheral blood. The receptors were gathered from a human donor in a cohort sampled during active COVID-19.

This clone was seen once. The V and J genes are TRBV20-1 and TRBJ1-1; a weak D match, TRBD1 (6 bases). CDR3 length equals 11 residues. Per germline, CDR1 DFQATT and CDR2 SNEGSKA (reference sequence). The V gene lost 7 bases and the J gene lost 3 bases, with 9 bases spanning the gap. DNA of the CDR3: TGCAGTGGGGACATAGACACTGAAGCTTTCTTT. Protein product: CSGDIDTEAFF.

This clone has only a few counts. The CDR3 protein is CASSSSLAGDYNTQYF. DNA of the CDR3: TGTGCCAGCAGTTCCTCACTAGCGGGAGACTACAATACGCAGTATTTT. J is TRBJ2-3 and V is TRBV27; 11 nucleotides align to TRBD2. Trimming cost V 4 bases and J 7 bases; bases outside gene matches: 10. The germline V gene has CDR1 MNHEY and CDR2 SMNVEV (reference sequence). The CDR3 covers 16 residues.

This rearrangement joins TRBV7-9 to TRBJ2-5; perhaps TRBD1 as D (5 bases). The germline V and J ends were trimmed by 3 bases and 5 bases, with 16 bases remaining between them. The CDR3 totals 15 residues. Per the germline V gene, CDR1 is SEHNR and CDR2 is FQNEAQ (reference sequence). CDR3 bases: TGTGCCAGCAGCTTCACTGGGGCTTACCGGGAGACCCAGTACTTC. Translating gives CASSFTGAYRETQYF. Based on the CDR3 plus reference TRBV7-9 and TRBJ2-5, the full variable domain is DTGVSQNPRHKITKRGQNVTFRCDPISEHNRLYWYRQTLGQGPEFLTYFQNEAQLEKSRLLSDRFSAERPKGSFSTLEIQRTEQGDSAMYLCASSFTGAYRETQYFGPGTRLLVL.

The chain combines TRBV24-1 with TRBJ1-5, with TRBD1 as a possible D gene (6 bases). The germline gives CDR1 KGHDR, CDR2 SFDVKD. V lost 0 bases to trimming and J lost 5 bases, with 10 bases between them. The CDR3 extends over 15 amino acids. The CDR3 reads CATSDLSSGDQPQHF. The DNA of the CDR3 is TGTGCCACCAGTGATTTGTCGTCAGGGGATCAGCCCCAGCATTTT.

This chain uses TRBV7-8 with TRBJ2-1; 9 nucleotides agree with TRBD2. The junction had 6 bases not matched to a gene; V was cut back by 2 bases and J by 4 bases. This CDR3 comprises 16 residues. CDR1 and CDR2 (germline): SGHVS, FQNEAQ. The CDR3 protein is CASSLFGLAGYNEQFF. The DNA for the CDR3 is TGTGCCAGCAGCTTATTTGGCCTAGCGGGGTACAATGAGCAGTTCTTC.

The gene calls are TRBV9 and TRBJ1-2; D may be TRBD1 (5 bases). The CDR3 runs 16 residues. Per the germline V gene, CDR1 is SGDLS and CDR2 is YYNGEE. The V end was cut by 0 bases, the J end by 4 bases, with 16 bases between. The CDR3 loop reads CASSVARGLDGYGYTF. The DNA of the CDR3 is TGTGCCAGCAGCGTAGCTAGGGGCTTGGACGGCTATGGCTACACCTTC. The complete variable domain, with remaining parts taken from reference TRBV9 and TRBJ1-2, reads DSGVTQTPKHLITATGQRVTLRCSPRSGDLSVYWYQQSLDQGLQFLIQYYNGEERAKGNILERFSAQQFPDLHSELNLSSLELGDSALYFCASSVARGLDGYGYTFGSGTRLTVV.

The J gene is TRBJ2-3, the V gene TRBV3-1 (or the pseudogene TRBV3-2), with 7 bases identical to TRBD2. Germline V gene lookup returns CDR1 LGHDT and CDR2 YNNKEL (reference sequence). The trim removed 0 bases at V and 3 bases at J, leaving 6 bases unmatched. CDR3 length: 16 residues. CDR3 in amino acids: CASSQDRLADTDTQYF. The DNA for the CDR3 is TGTGCCAGCAGCCAAGATCGTCTAGCGGATACAGATACGCAGTATTTT.

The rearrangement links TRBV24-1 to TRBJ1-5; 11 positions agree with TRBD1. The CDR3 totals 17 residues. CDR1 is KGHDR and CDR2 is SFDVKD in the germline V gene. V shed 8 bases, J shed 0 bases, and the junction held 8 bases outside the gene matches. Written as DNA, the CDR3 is TGTGCCACCATGGACAGGGGGCGACCCCTTAGCAATCAGCCCCAGCATTTT. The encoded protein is CATMDRGRPLSNQPQHF.

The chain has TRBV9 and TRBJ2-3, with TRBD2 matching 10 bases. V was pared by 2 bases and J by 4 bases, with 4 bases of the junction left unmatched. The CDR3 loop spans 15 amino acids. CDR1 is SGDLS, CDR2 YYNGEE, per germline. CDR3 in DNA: TGTGCCAGCAGCGTGAGCGGGGGGGCACCAGATACGCAGTATTTT. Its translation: CASSVSGGAPDTQYF. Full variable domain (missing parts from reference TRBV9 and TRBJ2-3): DSGVTQTPKHLITATGQRVTLRCSPRSGDLSVYWYQQSLDQGLQFLIQYYNGEERAKGNILERFSAQQFPDLHSELNLSSLELGDSALYFCASSVSGGAPDTQYFGPGTRLTVL.

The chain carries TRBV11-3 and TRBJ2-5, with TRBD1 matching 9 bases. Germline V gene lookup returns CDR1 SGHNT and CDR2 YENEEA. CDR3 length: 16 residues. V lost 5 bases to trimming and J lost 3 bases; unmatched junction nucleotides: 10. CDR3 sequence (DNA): TGTGCCAGCAGCCGCGGTGCGGACAGGGGAGAAGAGACCCAGTACTTC. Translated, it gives CASSRGADRGEETQYF. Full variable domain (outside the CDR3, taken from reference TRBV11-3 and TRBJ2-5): EAGVVQSPRYKIIEKKQPVAFWCNPISGHNTLYWYLQNLGQGPELLIRYENEEAVDDSQLPKDRFSAERLKGVDSTLKIQPAELGDSAVYLCASSRGADRGEETQYFGPGTRLLVL.

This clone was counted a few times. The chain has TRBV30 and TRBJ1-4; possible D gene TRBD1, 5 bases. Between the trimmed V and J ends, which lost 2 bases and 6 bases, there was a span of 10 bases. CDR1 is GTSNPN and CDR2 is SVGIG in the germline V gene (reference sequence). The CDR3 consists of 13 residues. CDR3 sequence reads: CAWSNRWDEKLFF. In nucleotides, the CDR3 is TGTGCCTGGAGTAACAGGTGGGATGAAAAACTGTTTTTT.

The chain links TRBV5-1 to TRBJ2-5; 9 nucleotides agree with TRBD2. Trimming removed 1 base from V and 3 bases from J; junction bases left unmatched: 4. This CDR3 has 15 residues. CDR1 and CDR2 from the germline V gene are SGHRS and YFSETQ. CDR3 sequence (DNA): TGCGCCAGCAGCTTGAGCTCTAGCGGGGAAGAGACCCAGTACTTC. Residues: CASSLSSSGEETQYF.

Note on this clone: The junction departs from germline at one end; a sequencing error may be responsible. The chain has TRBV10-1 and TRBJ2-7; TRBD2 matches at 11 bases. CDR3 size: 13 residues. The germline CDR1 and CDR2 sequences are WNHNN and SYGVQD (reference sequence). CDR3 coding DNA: TGCGCCAACAGTACTAGCGGGAGCTACGAGCAGTACTTC. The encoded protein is CANSTSGSYEQYF.

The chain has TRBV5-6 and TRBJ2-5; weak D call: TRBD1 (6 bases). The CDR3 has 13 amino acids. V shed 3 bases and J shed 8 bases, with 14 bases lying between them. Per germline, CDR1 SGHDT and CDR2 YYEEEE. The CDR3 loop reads CASSSDSGGTQYF. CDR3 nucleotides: TGTGCCAGCAGCTCGGACAGTGGGGGTACCCAGTACTTC.

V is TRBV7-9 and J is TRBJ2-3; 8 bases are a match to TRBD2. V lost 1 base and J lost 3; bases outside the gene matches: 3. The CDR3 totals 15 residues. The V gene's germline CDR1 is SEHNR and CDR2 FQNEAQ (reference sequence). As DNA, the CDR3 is TGTGCCAGCAGCTTAGGTGCGGGGGGAACAGATACGCAGTATTTT. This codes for CASSLGAGGTDTQYF.

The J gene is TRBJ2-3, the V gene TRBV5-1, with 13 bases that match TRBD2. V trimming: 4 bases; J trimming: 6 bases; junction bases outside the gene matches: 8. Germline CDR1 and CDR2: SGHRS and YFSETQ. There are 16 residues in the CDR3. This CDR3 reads CASSEGLAGYGDTQYF. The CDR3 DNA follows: TGCGCCAGCAGCGAGGGACTAGCGGGATACGGGGATACGCAGTATTTT. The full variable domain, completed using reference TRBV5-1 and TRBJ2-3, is KAGVTQTPRYLIKTRGQQVTLSCSPISGHRSVSWYQQTPGQGLQFLFEYFSETQRNKGNFPGRFSGRQFSNSRSEMNVSTLELGDSALYLCASSEGLAGYGDTQYFGPGTRLTVL.